This T cell receptor (beta chain) derives from a study of T cell changes during pregnancy in multiple sclerosis. V lost 6 bases, J lost 2 bases, and 3 bases stayed unmatched. CDR3 length: 13 residues. The germline CDR1 and CDR2 sequences are MNHEY and SMNVEV (reference sequence). Generated by immunoSEQ multiplex PCR, the TCRdb table keeps only in-frame clones and is missing some. The table has about 89,000 clones, 90% to 95% seen once. The sample in question was peripheral blood, obtained in the third trimester of pregnancy. This TCR was sampled from a female donor with multiple sclerosis, enrolled in a pregnancy study. This rearrangement joins TRBV27 to TRBJ2-5; 7 positions agree with TRBD1. The CDR3 DNA follows: TGTGCCAGCAGACGGGGACAGCAAGAGACCCAGTACTTC. Its translation: CASRRGQQETQYF.